The clone carrying this TCR beta chain was seen a single time. Here immunoSEQ multiplex PCR was the method, and the copy in TCRdb shows in-frame clones only, minus some. This sample has approximately 71,000 clones, with just under 95% found just once. CDR1 SEHNR and CDR2 FQNEAQ come from the germline V gene (reference sequence). The germline V and J ends were trimmed by 6 bases and 5 bases, with 22 bases remaining between them. The CDR3 loop spans 17 amino acids. The sample belongs to a study of T cell changes during pregnancy in multiple sclerosis. Here the sequenced sample was peripheral blood, taken in the second trimester of pregnancy. The chain links TRBV7-9 to TRBJ2-2; TRBD2 might be the D (5 bases). This sequence originates from a female donor with multiple sclerosis, enrolled in a pregnancy study. The CDR3 DNA reads TGTGCCAGCAGTTTCCCTTTCCTGGAGGCCGATACCGGGGAGCTGTTTTTT. Protein sequence: CASSFPFLEADTGELFF.